This T cell receptor (beta chain) was retrieved from a study of T cell responses to AZD1222 COVID-19 vaccine. As for the study in general: Second-dose intervals near 4 or 12 weeks were combined. Findings and caveats of the study: Unmutated variant regions are reportedly the target of nearly half of TCRs that are spike-specific. At 160-218 and 743-854, vaccine-associated CD4 TCRs were dominant, and they spanned spike.

The CDR3 is 16 amino acids. Germline trimming cut 3 bases from V and 2 bases from J; bases unmatched to any gene: 10. Looked up from germline, CDR1 is SGHNT and CDR2 is YYREEE (reference sequence). Turning to this clone: Its antigen is as yet unknown.

Sequencing used immunoSEQ multiplex PCR; TCRdb keeps in-frame clones, though not all of them. The data show approximately 150,000 clones, less than 95% seen once. The TCR originated in an adult in good health. The chain links TRBV5-4 to TRBJ2-5, with TRBD1 matching 7 bases. Sequences were derived from peripheral blood, sampled on day 0 of AZD1222 vaccination. DNA of the CDR3: TGTGCCAGCAGCTCCCAACAGGGGACGGGACAAGAGACCCAGTACTTC. It encodes CASSSQQGTGQETQYF.